The 15 T cell receptor beta chains listed next were all sequenced from one sample in a study of PD-L1 blockade in urothelial cancer. This table comes from immunoSEQ multiplex PCR, and its TCRdb copy is limited to in-frame clones, with some not included. The sample contains about 95,000 clones, around 87% of which appear only once. Time point: pretreatment peripheral blood. Sequenced here: PBMCs, sampled around atezolizumab (anti-PD-L1) treatment. The receptor source for this set is a man in his sixties with urothelial cancer.

For the CDR3, the DNA is TGTGCCAGCAGCCTGGGGACAGATCAAGAGACCCAGTACTTC. Protein: CASSLGTDQETQYF. J is TRBJ2-5 and V is TRBV5-4; 7 bases line up with TRBD1. The CDR3 sequence is 14 residues long. The trim removed 4 bases at V and 2 bases at J, leaving 5 bases unmatched. Germline CDR1 is SGHNT and CDR2 is YYREEE (reference sequence).

The chain joins TRBV25-1 to TRBJ2-7; TRBD1 aligns across 7 bases. Germline V gene lookup returns CDR1 MGHDK and CDR2 SYGVNS. CDR3 length equals 13 residues. With V trimmed by 4 bases and J by 3 bases, 3 bases remained unmatched. CDR3 sequence: CASSVRQGYEQYF. The CDR3, as DNA: TGTGCCAGCAGTGTAAGACAGGGCTACGAGCAGTACTTC.

This chain connects TRBV7-9 to TRBJ1-3; TRBD1 agrees at 8 bases. V lost 1 base, J lost 4 bases, and 12 bases stayed unmatched. Germline V lookup: CDR1 SEHNR, CDR2 FQNEAQ (reference sequence). CDR3 length: 18 amino acids. CDR3: CASSLEAAGTGRGNTIYF. The CDR3 coding sequence is TGTGCCAGCAGCTTAGAGGCCGCAGGGACAGGCAGAGGAAACACCATATATTTT.

V is TRBV28 and J is TRBJ2-7; 7 bases map to TRBD2. Germline V CDR1 and CDR2: MDHEN, SYDVKM. The CDR3 sequence is 11 residues long. The ends lost 6 bases at V and 13 bases at J; junction bases unmatched: 9. The CDR3 reads CASSSVGTTYF. In DNA form, the CDR3 reads TGTGCCAGCAGCTCCGTAGGGACTACCTACTTC.

This chain uses TRBV5-8 with TRBJ2-1; 10 bases match TRBD2. V shed 4 bases and J 6 bases; nucleotides not matched to a gene: 10. Per the germline V gene, CDR1 is SGHTS and CDR2 is YDEGEE. CDR3 length: 16 residues. CDR3 DNA: TGTGCCAGCAGCCGAAGTTTAGCGGGAGGTTCCAATGAGCAGTTCTTC. The encoded protein is CASSRSLAGGSNEQFF.

The chain has TRBV4-2 and TRBJ2-1; 11 bases map to TRBD2. This CDR3 contains 17 residues. J gave up 4 bases and V 2 bases, and 7 bases lay outside the gene matches. The germline V gene encodes CDR1 LGHNA and CDR2 YNFKEQ. The chain's CDR3 is CASSQYSSGGLYNEQFF. Here the CDR3 DNA reads TGTGCCAGCAGCCAATATTCTAGCGGGGGGCTTTACAATGAGCAGTTCTTC.

This clone showed up just once. The rearrangement links TRBV7-8 to TRBJ2-7; 8 bases line up with TRBD1. J was trimmed by 4 bases and V by 1 base; bases with no gene match: 6. The CDR3 covers 15 residues. The germline V gene encodes CDR1 SGHVS and CDR2 FQNEAQ. CDR3 residues: CASSLESGGAYEQYF. The DNA of the CDR3 is TGTGCCAGCAGCTTAGAGTCAGGGGGCGCGTACGAGCAGTACTTC.

The chain links TRBV4-2 to TRBJ2-7; TRBD2 matches 11 bases. The CDR3 has 17 amino acids. V was clipped by 4 bases and J by 6 bases; unmatched bases: 14. In germline, CDR1 is LGHNA, CDR2 YNFKEQ. CDR3 residues: CASSRDIAGGVLGEQYF. The CDR3 DNA is TGTGCCAGCAGCCGAGACATAGCGGGAGGGGTCCTCGGCGAGCAGTACTTC.

The chain employs TRBV7-8 and TRBJ1-6; 9 positions agree with TRBD1. This CDR3 has 15 amino acids. V was pared by 1 base and J by 9 bases, with 4 bases of the junction left unmatched. Germline V CDR1 and CDR2: SGHVS, FQNEAQ. CDR3: CASSLGGQGISPLHF. CDR3 bases: TGTGCCAGCAGCTTAGGTGGACAGGGGATTTCACCCCTCCACTTT. Complete variable domain (other parts from reference TRBV7-8 and TRBJ1-6): GAGVSQSPRYKVAKRGQDVALRCDPISGHVSLFWYQQALGQGPEFLTYFQNEAQLDKSGLPSDRFFAERPEGSVSTLKIQRTQQEDSAVYLCASSLGGQGISPLHFGNGTRLTVT.

The table lists this clone with a few counts. The genes are TRBV20-1 and TRBJ1-1, with D tentatively TRBD1 (5 bases). This CDR3 is built from 11 residues. Germline loops: CDR1 DFQATT, CDR2 SNEGSKA (reference sequence). V lost 6 bases and J lost 6, with 11 bases in between. CDR3 bases: TGCAGTGCGTCAGGGATCCCTGAAGCTTTCTTT. Its protein product is CSASGIPEAFF.

The rearrangement joins TRBV7-2 to TRBJ2-7; 7 nucleotides line up with TRBD1. Losses at the gene ends were 1 base for V and 3 bases for J; bases not matched to a gene: 6. This CDR3 comprises 15 residues. Germline-derived CDR1 and CDR2 are SGHTA and FQGNSA. The CDR3: CASSLGGTESYEQYF. Written as DNA, the CDR3 is TGTGCCAGCAGCTTAGGGGGGACAGAGAGCTACGAGCAGTACTTC.

This chain links TRBV27 with TRBJ1-1; D call uncertain. Germline CDR1 is MNHEY and CDR2 is SMNVEV (reference sequence). CDR3 length equals 16 residues. V lost 5 bases to trimming and J lost 3 bases, with 19 bases between them. The chain's CDR3 is CASSPWVRREYTEAFF. In DNA form, the CDR3 reads TGTGCCAGCAGTCCCTGGGTCCGGAGGGAGTACACTGAAGCTTTCTTT.

The chain uses TRBV6-6 and TRBJ1-5, with D possibly TRBD1 on 6 matching bases. V was cut by 6 bases and J by 2 bases, with 11 bases left in between. Looked up from germline, CDR1 is MNHNY and CDR2 is SVGAGI (reference sequence). This CDR3 is built from 14 residues. CDR3 DNA sequence: TGTGCCAGCAGGGCGGGGGCTGGCAATCAGCCCCAGCATTTT. It specifies CASRAGAGNQPQHF.

The J gene is TRBJ1-5, the V gene TRBV23-1; a possible D gene is TRBD1 (6 bases). TRBV23-1 qualifies as an ORF whose function is uncertain. The V gene lost 2 bases and the J gene lost 5 bases, with 13 bases spanning the gap. The CDR3 loop spans 15 amino acids. The DNA of the CDR3 is TGCGCCAGCAGTCAACGAGGGGGACGGGATCAGCCCCAGCATTTT. Translating it yields CASSQRGGRDQPQHF.

The J gene is TRBJ1-1, the V gene TRBV10-3, with D perhaps matching TRBD1 (6 bases). V gave up 2 bases and J gave up 7 bases, with 11 bases separating them. Germline CDR1 is ENHRY and CDR2 is SYGVKD. This CDR3 is built from 13 residues. The CDR3 region has the DNA TGTGCCATCAGTGAGAACGGACAGAGTGAAGCTTTCTTT. Translation: CAISENGQSEAFF.